The clone carrying this T cell receptor (beta chain) was seen a few times. As yet, its antigen is unknown. Deletions cut 1 base from V and 7 bases from J, with 14 bases between. The CDR3 extends over 14 amino acids. The germline V gene encodes CDR1 DFQATT and CDR2 SNEGSKA (reference sequence). Then a second PCR, running roughly 7 to 11 cycles, was carried out with a sample-barcoded 5' primer and a J-beta primer mix. A template-switch adaptor containing 12 random nucleotides labeled each cDNA molecule. TCRdb analysed the 5' RACE reads with MiXCR anew, one entry per CDR3 protein. Found here are over 600,000 distinct CDR3 sequences, about 42% of them singletons; the top ten hold approximately 18%. This specimen belongs to a study of blood T cells in healthy people across ages. Findings of the study overall: Per-million-T-cell TCR beta diversity fell roughly linearly with age.

Donors were systemically healthy Caucasian individuals from Russia aged 6 to 90 years. Ten milliliters of peripheral blood were drawn from each donor into EDTA-treated tubes. The V gene is TRBV20-1, the J gene TRBJ2-4, with D perhaps TRBD1 (7 bases). The sequencing input was blood. The source is a man aged 80 or over in good health. The CDR3 DNA is TGCAGTGCTAGAGCCCAGGGGGGTCGGAACATTCAGTACTTC. This encodes CSARAQGGRNIQYF.